This T cell receptor (beta chain) emerged from a study of T-cell reconstitution after alpha-beta-depleted transplantation in children. Study-wide results and caveats: Expanded clones from the graft, numbering several hundred, reportedly supplied alpha-beta T cells about two months after transplant.

This CDR3 has 15 amino acids. Unmatched junction bases numbered 4, after V lost 4 bases and J lost 2 bases. Germline CDR1 reads KGHDR; CDR2 reads SFDVKD. A note on this clonotype: What it binds is unknown.

A library of TCRbeta sequences, prepared with unique molecular identifiers, was generated. Each CDR3 protein gets one entry after TCRdb re-called the PCR reads with MiXCR. The sample records approximately 230,000 distinct CDR3 sequences, around 25% being singletons. The sample here was PBMCs, mostly from graft donor cells, taken 360 days after TCRalphabeta/CD19-depleted stem cell transplant. The TCR sequence derives from a female patient aged 2-15 years who had a stem cell transplant for congenital amegakaryocytic thrombocytopenia, so the T cells may come from the graft donor. The rearrangement links TRBV24-1 to TRBJ2-3; 8 bases are shared with TRBD1. This CDR3 reads CATSDGTGPTDTQYF. DNA of the CDR3: TGTGCCACCAGTGACGGGACAGGTCCCACAGATACGCAGTATTTT.